This TCR beta chain emerged from a study of T cell responses to AZD1222 COVID-19 vaccine. Germline CDR1 reads SGHTA; CDR2 reads FQGTGA. The length of the CDR3 is 18 residues. V shed 5 bases and J shed 10 bases, with 27 bases lying between them. General study findings and limits: White British ancestry dominated among donors, who included more females, and clonal diversity was possibly underestimated. The study found vaccine-associated CD4 TCRs spanning spike, dominant at 160-218 and 743-854.

Concerning this clone: Its target is not known.

Sequenced by immunoSEQ multiplex PCR; TCRdb stores in-frame clones only, minus some. The sample shows 95,000 to 110,000 clones, roughly nine tenths of them seen only once. This specimen was peripheral blood, taken on day 0 of AZD1222 vaccination. The sequence derives from an adult in good health. The V call is TRBV7-3, the J call TRBJ1-6; perhaps TRBD1 as D (5 bases). The CDR3 DNA is TGTGCCAGCAGCCAACAAGGGGCAGCCGGGGAGTTCAAATCACCCCTCCACTTT. The encoded protein is CASSQQGAAGEFKSPLHF.